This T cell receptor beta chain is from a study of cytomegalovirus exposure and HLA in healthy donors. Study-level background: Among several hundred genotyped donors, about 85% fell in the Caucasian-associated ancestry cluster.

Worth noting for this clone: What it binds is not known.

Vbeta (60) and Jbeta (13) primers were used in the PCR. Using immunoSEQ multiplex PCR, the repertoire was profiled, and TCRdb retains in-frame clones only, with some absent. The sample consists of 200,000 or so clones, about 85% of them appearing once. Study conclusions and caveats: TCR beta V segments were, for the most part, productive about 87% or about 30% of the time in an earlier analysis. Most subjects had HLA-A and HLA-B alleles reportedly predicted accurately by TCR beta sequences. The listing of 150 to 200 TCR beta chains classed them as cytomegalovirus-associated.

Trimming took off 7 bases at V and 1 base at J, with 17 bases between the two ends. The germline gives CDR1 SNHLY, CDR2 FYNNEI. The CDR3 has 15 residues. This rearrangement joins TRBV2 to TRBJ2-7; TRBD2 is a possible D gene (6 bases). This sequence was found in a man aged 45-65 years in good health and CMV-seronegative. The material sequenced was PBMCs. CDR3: CASKVLRTKSYEQYF. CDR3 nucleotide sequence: TGTGCCAGCAAAGTCTTAAGGACTAAGTCCTACGAGCAGTACTTC.